These T cell receptor beta chains were read from a single sample in a study of vaccination and CD4 T cells after COVID-19. What these receptors recognize is not known. TCRdb analysed the PCR reads with MiXCR anew, one entry per CDR3 protein. The sample lists around 25,000 distinct CDR3 sequences; under 65% were seen once. The starting material was CD4+ T cells from blood, cultured in vitro, obtained after SARS-CoV-2 vaccination. These receptors were taken from a human donor who received a COVID-19 vaccine. Both conserved end residues are part of each CDR3. D genes are given only for firm matches. Rows may omit the clone size; those that give it use once, few, many or a size class.

cdr3_nt,cdr3_aa,d_call,j_call,v_call,clone_size
TGTGCCTGGAAAGACAGGGTTGACACTGAAGCTTTCTTT,CAWKDRVDTEAFF,TRBD1,TRBJ1-1,TRBV30,.
TGTGCCACCAGTGACCCGACTGGATCTAGCACAGATACGCAGTATTTT,CATSDPTGSSTDTQYF,.,TRBJ2-3,TRBV24-1,few
TGTGCCAGCAGCGGAACCGGACGGAAAAGTCGAGAGACCCAGTACTTC,CASSGTGRKSRETQYF,.,TRBJ2-5,TRBV5-8,.
TGTGCCAGCAGTGGGACACAGGGTTACACCATATATTTT,CASSGTQGYTIYF,.,TRBJ1-3,TRBV12-3/TRBV12-4,.
TGTGCCAGCAGTTCCATGGTCCGAGGGGACACTGAAGCTTTCTTT,CASSSMVRGDTEAFF,.,TRBJ1-1,TRBV27,.
TGTGCCAGCAGTGAAGCAGGGGGTTACTTCGAAGCTTTCTTT,CASSEAGGYFEAFF,.,TRBJ1-1,TRBV6-1,few
TGTGCCAGCAGCTTGGTACGGGGGCCCTACGAGCAGTACTTC,CASSLVRGPYEQYF,.,TRBJ2-7,TRBV5-4,.
TGTGCCAGCAGCAATAGCGGGGGGGCGGAGACCCAGTACTTC,CASSNSGGAETQYF,TRBD2,TRBJ2-5,TRBV6-2/TRBV6-3,once
TGTGCCACCGAACACATACGGGACCGCGGCTGGGAGCAGTACTTC,CATEHIRDRGWEQYF,.,TRBJ2-7,TRBV24-1,.
TGTGCCAGCAGCCCACAACCCAACTATGGCTACACCTTC,CASSPQPNYGYTF,.,TRBJ1-2,TRBV7-9,.
TGTGCCAGTAGTCCTACGGACAGGGTTGAGTTTTGCACTGAAGCTTTCTTT,CASSPTDRVEFCTEAFF,TRBD1,TRBJ1-1,TRBV19,.
TGCGCCAGCAGTGACTTTACAGTAGCTGGGGCCAACGTCCTGACTTTC,CASSDFTVAGANVLTF,.,TRBJ2-6,TRBV10-2,few
TGTGCCAGCTCACCATATCTAGGGGGCGCCGGTCCTAACTATGGCTACACCTTC,CASSPYLGGAGPNYGYTF,TRBD1,TRBJ1-2,TRBV18,once
TGTGCCTGGAGTCCACATGTAGAGTCCACTGAAGCTTTCTTT,CAWSPHVESTEAFF,.,TRBJ1-1,TRBV30,.
TGCAGTGCCGTGACCGGGTCCACTCTAGAGGACATTCAGTACTTC,CSAVTGSTLEDIQYF,.,TRBJ2-4,TRBV20-1,few
TGCGCCAGCAGTGAGCACCAGGGGCCCTATGGCTACACCTTC,CASSEHQGPYGYTF,.,TRBJ1-2,TRBV10-1,few
TGTGCCAGCAGCCTGGAGAGCAATCAGCCCCAGCATTTT,CASSLESNQPQHF,.,TRBJ1-5,TRBV4-2,.
TGTGCCAGCAGCTCCCGGCGGACTAGCGGGGGGTCAGATACGCAGTATTTT,CASSSRRTSGGSDTQYF,TRBD2,TRBJ2-3,TRBV7-9,.
TGCAGTGCTAGAGAGGTGGTACGGGTGGCCCCCTACAATGAGCAGTTCTTC,CSAREVVRVAPYNEQFF,.,TRBJ2-1,TRBV20-1,.
TGTGCCAGCGGGTGGGTTGACAGAAGGAATGAAAAACTGTTTTTT,CASGWVDRRNEKLFF,.,TRBJ1-4,TRBV19,.
TGTGCCAGCAGCTTGAGGGGACAGGGGGGCGGCTATGGCTACACCTTC,CASSLRGQGGGYGYTF,TRBD1,TRBJ1-2,TRBV5-4,.
TGTGCCAGCGAGGCCGGGACAGGCCCTGAAAAACTGTTTTTT,CASEAGTGPEKLFF,TRBD1,TRBJ1-4,TRBV6-2/TRBV6-3,.
TGTGCCAGCAGATTTGGACTAGCGGGATACACAGATACGCAGTATTTT,CASRFGLAGYTDTQYF,TRBD2,TRBJ2-3,TRBV6-1,.
TGTGCCAGCAGTTTAGGCAGGGGGCTTGGAAACACCATATATTTT,CASSLGRGLGNTIYF,TRBD1,TRBJ1-3,TRBV27,.
TGTGCCAGCAGCCTCCCCCGGGCCGAAGGCACTGAAGCTTTCTTT,CASSLPRAEGTEAFF,.,TRBJ1-1,TRBV5-4,.
TGTGCCGTCAGTCCGGGCCCGGGCACTGAAGCTTTCTTT,CAVSPGPGTEAFF,.,TRBJ1-1,TRBV10-3,.
TGTGCCAGCAGTGCCCGAACAGGGGGCTGGGAGGAGACCCAGTACTTC,CASSARTGGWEETQYF,TRBD1,TRBJ2-5,TRBV6-1,few
TGTGCCAGCAGCTTAAGTCGATACAATGAGCAGTTCTTC,CASSLSRYNEQFF,.,TRBJ2-1,TRBV7-6,.
TGTGCCAGCAGCTCTGGGGAACAAAATACGCAGTATTTT,CASSSGEQNTQYF,.,TRBJ2-3,TRBV7-7,.
TGCGCCAGCAGCTTGAAGTGGCCCGGGGAAGGTTCACCCCTCCACTTT,CASSLKWPGEGSPLHF,.,TRBJ1-6,TRBV5-1,.
TGTGCCAGTAGTGGAGGGGGGGCGGACTATTCACCCCTCCACTTT,CASSGGGADYSPLHF,.,TRBJ1-6,TRBV19,few
TGTGCTAGCAGCCGCGACGCTGAAGCTTTCTTT,CASSRDAEAFF,.,TRBJ1-1,TRBV6-1,.
TGCGCCAGCAGCCGCCCGGGACAGGGGGCTTCTGGCTACACCTTC,CASSRPGQGASGYTF,TRBD1,TRBJ1-2,TRBV4-1,.
TGTGCCAGCAGTGTAGGCAGCCGAAACATTCAGTACTTC,CASSVGSRNIQYF,.,TRBJ2-4,TRBV2,.
TGTGCCGCCGCACCCGGGACAGGGTTAGAGACCCAGTACTTC,CAAAPGTGLETQYF,TRBD1,TRBJ2-5,TRBV24-1,.
TGTGCCAGCAGCAGGACCTATCGGACAGTTAGCACAGATACGCAGTATTTT,CASSRTYRTVSTDTQYF,.,TRBJ2-3,TRBV7-9,once
TGTGCCAGCAATACGCGGAGTCAGCCCCAGCATTTT,CASNTRSQPQHF,.,TRBJ1-5,TRBV6-1,.
TGTGCCAGCAGCGAAAGGACAGGGGGGAGATACACCATATATTTT,CASSERTGGRYTIYF,TRBD1,TRBJ1-3,TRBV6-1,few
TGCAGTGCTAGAAGCAGACGCCCCACTTTGACTAACTATGGCTACACCTTC,CSARSRRPTLTNYGYTF,.,TRBJ1-2,TRBV20-1,.
TGCAGTGCTACGTCTTCCTCTGGAAACACCATATATTTT,CSATSSSGNTIYF,.,TRBJ1-3,TRBV20-1,.
TGCAGTGCTAAGGGGGGAGGTGAAGCTTTCTTT,CSAKGGGEAFF,.,TRBJ1-1,TRBV20-1,.